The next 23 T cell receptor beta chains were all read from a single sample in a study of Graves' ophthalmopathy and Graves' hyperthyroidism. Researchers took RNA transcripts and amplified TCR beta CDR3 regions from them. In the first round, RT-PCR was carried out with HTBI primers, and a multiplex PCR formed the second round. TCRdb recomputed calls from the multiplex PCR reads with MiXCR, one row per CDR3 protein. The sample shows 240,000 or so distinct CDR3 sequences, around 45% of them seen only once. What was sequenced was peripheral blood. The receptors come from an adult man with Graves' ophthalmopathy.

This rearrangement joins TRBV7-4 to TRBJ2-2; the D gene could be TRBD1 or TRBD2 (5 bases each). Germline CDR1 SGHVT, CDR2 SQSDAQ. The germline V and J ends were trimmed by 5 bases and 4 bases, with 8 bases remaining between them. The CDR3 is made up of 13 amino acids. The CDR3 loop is CASSEGFTGELFF. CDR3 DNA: TGTGCCAGCAGCGAGGGGTTCACCGGGGAGCTGTTTTTT.

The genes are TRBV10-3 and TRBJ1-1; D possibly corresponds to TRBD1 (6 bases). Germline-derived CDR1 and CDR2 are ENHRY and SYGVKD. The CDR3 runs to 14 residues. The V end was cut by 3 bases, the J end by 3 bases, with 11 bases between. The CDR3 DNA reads TGTGCCATCAGTGAAGGGGGGCCGGACACTGAAGCTTTCTTT. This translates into CAISEGGPDTEAFF.

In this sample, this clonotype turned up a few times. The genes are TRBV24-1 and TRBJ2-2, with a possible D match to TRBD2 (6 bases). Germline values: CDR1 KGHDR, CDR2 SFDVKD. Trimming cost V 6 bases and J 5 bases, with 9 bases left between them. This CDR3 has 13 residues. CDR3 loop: CATSRRETGELFF. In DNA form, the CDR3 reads TGTGCCACCAGTCGGAGGGAGACCGGGGAGCTGTTTTTT.

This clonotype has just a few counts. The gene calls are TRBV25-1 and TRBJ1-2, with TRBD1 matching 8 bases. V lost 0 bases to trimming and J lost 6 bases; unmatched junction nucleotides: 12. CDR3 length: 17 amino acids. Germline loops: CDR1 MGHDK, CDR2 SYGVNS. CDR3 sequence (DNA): TGTGCCAGCAGTGAATATCCGGTACAGGACAGGGATAATGGCTACACCTTC. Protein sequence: CASSEYPVQDRDNGYTF.

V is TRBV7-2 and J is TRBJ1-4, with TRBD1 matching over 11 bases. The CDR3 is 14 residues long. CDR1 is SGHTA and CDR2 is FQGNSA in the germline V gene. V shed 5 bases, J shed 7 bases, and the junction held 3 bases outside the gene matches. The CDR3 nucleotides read TGTGCCAGCAGCAGGGACAGGGGGGGTGAAAAACTGTTTTTT. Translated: CASSRDRGGEKLFF.

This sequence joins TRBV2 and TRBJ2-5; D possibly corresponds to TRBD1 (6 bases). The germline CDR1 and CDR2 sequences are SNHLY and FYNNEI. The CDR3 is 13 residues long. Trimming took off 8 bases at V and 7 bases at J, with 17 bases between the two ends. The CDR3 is CASRSGVGVTQYF. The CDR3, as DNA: TGTGCCAGCCGGTCAGGGGTTGGGGTGACCCAGTACTTC.

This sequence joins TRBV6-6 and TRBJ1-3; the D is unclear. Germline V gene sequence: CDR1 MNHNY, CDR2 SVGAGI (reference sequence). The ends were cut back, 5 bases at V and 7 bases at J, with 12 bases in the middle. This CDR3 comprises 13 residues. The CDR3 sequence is CASSERTMNTIYF. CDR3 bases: TGTGCCAGCAGTGAGCGGACTATGAACACCATATATTTT.

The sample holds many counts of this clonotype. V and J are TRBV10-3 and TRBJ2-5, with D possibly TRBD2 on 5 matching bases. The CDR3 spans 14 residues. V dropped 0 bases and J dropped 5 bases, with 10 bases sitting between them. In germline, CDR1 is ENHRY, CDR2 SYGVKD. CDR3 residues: CAISESKRGETQYF. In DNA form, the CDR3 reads TGTGCCATCAGTGAGTCGAAACGCGGGGAGACCCAGTACTTC.

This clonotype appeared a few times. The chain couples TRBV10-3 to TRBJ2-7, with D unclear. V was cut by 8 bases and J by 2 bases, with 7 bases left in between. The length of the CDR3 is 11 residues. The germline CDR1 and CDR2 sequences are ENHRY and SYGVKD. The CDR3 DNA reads TGTGCCATCGCTAGAGCCTACGAGCAGTACTTC. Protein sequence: CAIARAYEQYF.

CDR3 bases: TGTGCCAGCAGCGTAGTAGCGGGAGGGGGCGAAGAGACCCAGTACTTC. Residues: CASSVVAGGGEETQYF. J is TRBJ2-5 and V is TRBV9; 11 nucleotides agree with TRBD2. The CDR3 extends over 16 amino acids. V dropped 0 bases and J dropped 3; count of bases not matched to a gene: 4. CDR1 is SGDLS and CDR2 is YYNGEE in the germline V gene.

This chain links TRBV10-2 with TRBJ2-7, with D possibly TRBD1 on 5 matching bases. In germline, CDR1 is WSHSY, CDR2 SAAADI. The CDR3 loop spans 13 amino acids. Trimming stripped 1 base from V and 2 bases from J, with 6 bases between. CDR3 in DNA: TGCGCCAGCAGTGAGTTCAGGGCCTACGAGCAGTACTTC. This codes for CASSEFRAYEQYF.

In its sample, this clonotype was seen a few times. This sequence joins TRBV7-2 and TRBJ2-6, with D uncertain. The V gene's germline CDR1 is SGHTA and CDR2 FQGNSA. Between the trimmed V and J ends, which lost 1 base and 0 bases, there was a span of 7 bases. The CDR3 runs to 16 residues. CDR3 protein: CASSLVQDSGANVLTF. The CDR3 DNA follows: TGTGCCAGCAGCTTAGTTCAGGACTCTGGGGCCAACGTCCTGACTTTC.

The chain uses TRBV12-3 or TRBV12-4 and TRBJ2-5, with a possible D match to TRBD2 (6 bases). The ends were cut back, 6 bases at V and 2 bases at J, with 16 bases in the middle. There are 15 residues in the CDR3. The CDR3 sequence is CASRSARRDQETQYF. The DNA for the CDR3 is TGTGCCAGCAGGTCGGCAAGGAGGGATCAAGAGACCCAGTACTTC.

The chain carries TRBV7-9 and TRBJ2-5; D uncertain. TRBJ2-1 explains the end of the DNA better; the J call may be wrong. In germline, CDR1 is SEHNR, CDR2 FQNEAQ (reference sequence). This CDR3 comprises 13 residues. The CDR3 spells CASSLDPGNEQFF. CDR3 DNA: TGTGCCAGCAGCTTGGACCCAGGCAATGAGCAGTTCTTC.

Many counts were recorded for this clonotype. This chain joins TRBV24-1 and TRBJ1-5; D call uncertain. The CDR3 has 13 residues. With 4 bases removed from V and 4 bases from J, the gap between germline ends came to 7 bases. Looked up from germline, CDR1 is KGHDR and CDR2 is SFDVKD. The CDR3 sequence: CATSEGQNQPQHF. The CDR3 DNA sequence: TGTGCCACCAGTGAGGGTCAGAATCAGCCCCAGCATTTT.

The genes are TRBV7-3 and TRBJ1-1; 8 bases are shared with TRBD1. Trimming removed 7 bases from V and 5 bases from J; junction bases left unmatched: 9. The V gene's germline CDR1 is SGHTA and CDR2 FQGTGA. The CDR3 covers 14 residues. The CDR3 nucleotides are TGTGCCAGCAACTTGACAGGGGAGGGGACTGAAGCTTTCTTT. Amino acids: CASNLTGEGTEAFF.

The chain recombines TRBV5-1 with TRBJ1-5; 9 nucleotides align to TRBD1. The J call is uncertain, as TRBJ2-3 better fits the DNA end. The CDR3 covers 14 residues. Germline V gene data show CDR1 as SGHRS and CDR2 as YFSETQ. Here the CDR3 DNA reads TGCGCCAGCACCTCTGGACAGGGGATCGATACGCAGTATTTT. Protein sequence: CASTSGQGIDTQYF.

CDR3 in amino acids: CASSLGQSSNQPQHF. In nucleotides, the CDR3 is TGTGCCAGCAGCCTCGGACAGTCTAGCAATCAGCCCCAGCATTTT. This chain uses TRBV6-6 with TRBJ1-5; maybe TRBD1 (6 bases). The V end was cut by 6 bases, the J end by 0 bases, with 12 bases between. The CDR3 consists of 15 residues. Germline assignment: CDR1 MNHNY and CDR2 SVGAGI (reference sequence).

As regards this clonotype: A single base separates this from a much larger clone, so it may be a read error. The CDR3 reads CATSMGWDAEAFF. CDR3 DNA sequence: TGTGCCACCAGCATGGGATGGGACGCTGAAGCTTTCTTT. The genes are TRBV15 and TRBJ1-1, with a possible D match to TRBD1 (5 bases). The CDR3 is 13 residues long. Germline V CDR1 and CDR2: LNHNV, YYDKDF (reference sequence). Trimming shortened V by 4 bases and J by 6 bases, and 12 bases separated the two germline ends.

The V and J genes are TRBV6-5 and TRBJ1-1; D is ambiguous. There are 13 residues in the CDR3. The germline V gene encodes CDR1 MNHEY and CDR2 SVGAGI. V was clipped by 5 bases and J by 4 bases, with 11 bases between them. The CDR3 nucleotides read TGTGCCAGCAGTGTTGCCTTTGGCACTGAAGCTTTCTTT. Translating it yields CASSVAFGTEAFF.

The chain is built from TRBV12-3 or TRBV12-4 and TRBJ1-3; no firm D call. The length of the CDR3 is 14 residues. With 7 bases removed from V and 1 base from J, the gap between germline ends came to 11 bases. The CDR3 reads CASNLILSGNTIYF. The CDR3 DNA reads TGTGCCAGCAACCTTATCCTTTCTGGAAACACCATATATTTT.

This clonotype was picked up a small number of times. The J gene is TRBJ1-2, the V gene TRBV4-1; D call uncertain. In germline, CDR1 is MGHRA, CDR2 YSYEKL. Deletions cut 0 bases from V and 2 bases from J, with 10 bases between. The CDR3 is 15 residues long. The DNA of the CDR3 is TGCGCCAGCAGCCAAGATACGACAAAGAACTATGGCTACACCTTC. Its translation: CASSQDTTKNYGYTF.

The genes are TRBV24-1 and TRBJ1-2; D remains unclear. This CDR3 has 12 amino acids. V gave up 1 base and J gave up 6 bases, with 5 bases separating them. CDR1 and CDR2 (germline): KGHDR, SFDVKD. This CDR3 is CATSDLTDGYTF. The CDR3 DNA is TGTGCCACCAGTGATTTAACAGATGGCTACACCTTC.